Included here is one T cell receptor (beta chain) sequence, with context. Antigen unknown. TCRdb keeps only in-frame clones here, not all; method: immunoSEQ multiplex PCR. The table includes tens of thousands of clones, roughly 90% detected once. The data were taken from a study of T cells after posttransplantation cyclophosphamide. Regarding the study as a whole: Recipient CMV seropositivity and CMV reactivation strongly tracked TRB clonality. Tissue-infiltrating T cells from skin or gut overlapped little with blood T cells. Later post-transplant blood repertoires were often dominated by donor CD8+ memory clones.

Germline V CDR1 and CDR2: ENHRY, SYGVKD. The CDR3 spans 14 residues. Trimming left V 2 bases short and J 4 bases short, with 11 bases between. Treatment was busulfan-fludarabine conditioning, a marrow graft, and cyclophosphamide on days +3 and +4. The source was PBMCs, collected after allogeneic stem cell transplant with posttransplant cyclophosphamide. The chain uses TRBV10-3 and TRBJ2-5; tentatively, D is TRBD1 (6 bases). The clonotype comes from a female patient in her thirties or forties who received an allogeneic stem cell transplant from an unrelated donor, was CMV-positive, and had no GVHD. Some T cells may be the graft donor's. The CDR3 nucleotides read TGTGCCATCAGTGAGGGACAGCGCGTAGAGACCCAGTACTTC. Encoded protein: CAISEGQRVETQYF.